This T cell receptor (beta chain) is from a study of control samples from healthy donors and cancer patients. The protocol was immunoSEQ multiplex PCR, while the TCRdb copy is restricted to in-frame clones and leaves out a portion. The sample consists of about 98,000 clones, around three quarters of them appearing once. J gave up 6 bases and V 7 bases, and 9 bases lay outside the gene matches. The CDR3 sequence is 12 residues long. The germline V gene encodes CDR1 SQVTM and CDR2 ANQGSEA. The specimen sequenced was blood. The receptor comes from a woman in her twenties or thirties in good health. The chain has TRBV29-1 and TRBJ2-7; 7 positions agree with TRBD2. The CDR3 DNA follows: TGCAGCGCCGGGGCAGGCGGGGGCGAGCAGTACTTC. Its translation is CSAGAGGGEQYF.